This TCR beta chain was captured by sequencing in a study of shared clonotypes between healthy human individuals. This clone was seen a single time. CD4+ cells underwent separation, giving CD45RA+ naive and CD45RA-negative memory subsets. As handled by the study authors: ImmunoSEQ only sent back junction sequences with no quality scores, so filtering was done differently. Profiled with immunoSEQ multiplex PCR; TCRdb holds only in-frame clones, not every one. Clone size and V and J calls were adopted from that table, with D and trimming inferred from the DNA. The table lists 400,000 to 600,000 clones, approximately 95% of them singletons. The CDR3 runs to 13 residues. V was clipped by 1 base and J by 8 bases, with 11 bases between them. Per the germline V gene, CDR1 is SQVTM and CDR2 is ANQGSEA.

The sequenced material came from naive CD4+ T cells sorted from blood. Sample subset: CD45RA+ positively selected. The receptor was derived from a woman younger than 45 in good health. J is TRBJ1-4 and V is TRBV29-1; D is uncertain. The CDR3 loop is CSVEGASEEKLFF. The CDR3, as DNA: TGCAGCGTTGAAGGAGCGAGCGAGGAAAAACTGTTTTTT.